The entry below describes one TCR beta chain. Its antigen is undetermined. These data belong to a study of T cell responses to AZD1222 COVID-19 vaccine. Broader study findings: Spike-specific TCRs gained breadth and depth after people received two AZD1222 doses.

Clones were read by immunoSEQ multiplex PCR, and TCRdb kept only the in-frame ones, dropping some. The sample includes 160,000 or so clones, approximately 90% of them seen just once. Trimming stripped 1 base from V and 3 bases from J, with 11 bases between. This CDR3 is built from 15 residues. CDR1 and CDR2 from the germline V gene are LGHNA and YSLEER. This chain links TRBV4-3 with TRBJ2-3; D not certain. The origin of this receptor is an adult who received the MenACWY meningococcal vaccine as a control. The sample here was peripheral blood, taken 28 days after the second dose of the MenACWY control vaccine. The CDR3 DNA sequence: TGCGCCAGCAGCCAAGTATGGGTAGGGACAGATACGCAGTATTTT. Encoded protein: CASSQVWVGTDTQYF.